The present T cell receptor beta chain was sequenced within a study of cytomegalovirus exposure and HLA in healthy donors. This clone was seen only a few times. In germline, CDR1 is ENHRY, CDR2 SYGVKD. CDR3 size: 14 residues. V was trimmed by 1 base and J by 5 bases, leaving 11 bases between them. 13 Jbeta primers and 60 Vbeta primers were used for the PCR. TCRdb's table, derived via immunoSEQ multiplex PCR, lists solely in-frame clones and lacks some. The repertoire holds approximately 170,000 clones, with about 85% as singletons. The sample taken for sequencing was PBMCs. The clonotype was recovered from a boy aged 2 to 9 in good health and CMV-seronegative. The chain has TRBV10-3 and TRBJ1-1; D is possibly TRBD1 (6 bases). CDR3 amino acids: CAISEFFRGTEAFF. The CDR3 DNA reads TGTGCCATCAGTGAGTTCTTCAGGGGAACTGAAGCTTTCTTT.